What follows are 5 T cell receptor beta chains derived from one specimen sequenced in a study of technical replicates of blood from several donors. Measured with immunoSEQ multiplex PCR; TCRdb has only the in-frame clones, and not every one. The sample lists tens of thousands of clones, approximately 94% occurring once. The sequenced material came from T cells isolated from PBMCs. Every receptor here comes from a human donor in good health.

The chain links TRBV6-1 to TRBJ1-3; no clear D. Germline lookup yields CDR1 MNHNS and CDR2 SASEGT. The V and J ends lost 4 bases and 0 bases respectively, with 10 bases between them. This CDR3 spans 15 amino acids. As DNA, the CDR3 is TGTGCCAGCAGTGCACTACTGAGCTCTGGAAACACCATATATTTT. Protein sequence: CASSALLSSGNTIYF.

The rearrangement joins TRBV5-8 to TRBJ1-4; 9 bases are a match to TRBD1. Trimming took 4 bases from V and 0 from J; bases not matched to a gene: 16. The CDR3 runs 20 residues. CDR1 is SGHTS, CDR2 YDEGEE, per germline. For the CDR3, the DNA is TGTGCCAGCAGCCACATGGTCGACCCAACAGGGGGCCCAACTAATGAAAAACTGTTTTTT. Amino acid sequence: CASSHMVDPTGGPTNEKLFF.

This rearrangement joins TRBV6-5 to TRBJ1-2; 7 bases are a match to TRBD1. V lost 1 base, J lost 8 bases, and 10 bases stayed unmatched. Germline CDR1 is MNHEY and CDR2 is SVGAGI. This CDR3 is built from 15 residues. The CDR3 spells CASSYFSSGQTGYTF. CDR3 sequence (DNA): TGTGCCAGCAGTTACTTTTCCTCGGGACAGACGGGCTACACCTTC.

Only one count was recorded for this clone. The chain carries TRBV5-5 and TRBJ1-1; D remains ambiguous. This CDR3 is built from 14 residues. V lost 4 bases, J lost 1 base, and 11 bases lay in between. Germline values: CDR1 SGHKS, CDR2 YYEKEE (reference sequence). The CDR3 DNA reads TGTGCCAGCAGCACATCGACTGGGAACACTGAAGCTTTCTTT. As protein: CASSTSTGNTEAFF.

CDR3 sequence: CASSPGTRGQETQYF. The CDR3 DNA reads as TGTGCCAGTAGTCCCGGGACGCGGGGTCAAGAGACCCAGTACTTC. This chain links TRBV19 with TRBJ2-5; possibly TRBD2 for D (6 bases). Trimming pared 5 bases from V and 2 bases from J, leaving 15 bases between. This CDR3 has 15 amino acids. Germline V gene data show CDR1 as LNHDA and CDR2 as SQIVND (reference sequence).